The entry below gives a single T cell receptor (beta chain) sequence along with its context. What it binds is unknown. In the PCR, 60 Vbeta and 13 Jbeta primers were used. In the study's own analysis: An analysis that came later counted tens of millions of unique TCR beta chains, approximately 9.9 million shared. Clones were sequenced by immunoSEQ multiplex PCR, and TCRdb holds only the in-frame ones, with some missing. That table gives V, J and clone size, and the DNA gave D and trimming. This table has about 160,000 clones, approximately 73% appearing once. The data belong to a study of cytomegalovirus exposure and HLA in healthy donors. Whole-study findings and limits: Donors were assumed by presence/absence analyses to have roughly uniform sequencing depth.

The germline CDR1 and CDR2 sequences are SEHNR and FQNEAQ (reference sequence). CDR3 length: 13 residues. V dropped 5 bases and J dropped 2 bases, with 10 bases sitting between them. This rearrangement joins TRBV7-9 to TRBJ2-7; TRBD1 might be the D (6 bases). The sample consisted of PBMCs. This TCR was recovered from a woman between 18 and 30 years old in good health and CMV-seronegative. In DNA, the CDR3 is TGTGCCAGCAGCATAAACAGGGCCTACGAGCAGTACTTC. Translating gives CASSINRAYEQYF.